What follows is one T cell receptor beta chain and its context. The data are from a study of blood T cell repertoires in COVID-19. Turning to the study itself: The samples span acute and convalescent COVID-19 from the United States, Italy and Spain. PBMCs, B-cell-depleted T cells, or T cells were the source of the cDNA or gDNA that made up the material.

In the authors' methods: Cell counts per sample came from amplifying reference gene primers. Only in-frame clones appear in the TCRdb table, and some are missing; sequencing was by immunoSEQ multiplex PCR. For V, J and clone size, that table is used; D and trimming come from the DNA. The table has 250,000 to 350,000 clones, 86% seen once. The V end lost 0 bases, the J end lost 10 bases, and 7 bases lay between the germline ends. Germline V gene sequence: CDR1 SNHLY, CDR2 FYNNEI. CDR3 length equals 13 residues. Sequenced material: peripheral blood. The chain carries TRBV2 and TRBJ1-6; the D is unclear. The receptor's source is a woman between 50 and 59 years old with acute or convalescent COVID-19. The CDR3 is CASSEAPLSPLHF. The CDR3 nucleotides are TGTGCCAGCAGTGAAGCTCCTTTGTCACCCCTCCACTTT. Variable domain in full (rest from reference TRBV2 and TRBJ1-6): EPEVTQTPSHQVTQMGQEVILRCVPISNHLYFYWYRQILGQKVEFLVSFYNNEISEKSEIFDDQFSVERPDGSNFTLKIRSTKLEDSAMYFCASSEAPLSPLHFGNGTRLTVT.